These 14 T cell receptor beta chains came from one sample sequenced in a study of T cells in Graves' hyperthyroidism and ophthalmopathy. There were TCR beta CDR3 regions amplified from RNA transcripts. First-round RT-PCR with HTBI primers amplified the TCR CDR3 region. TCRdb recomputed calls from the multiplex PCR reads with MiXCR, one row per CDR3 protein. The repertoire includes roughly 350,000 distinct CDR3 sequences, 13% to 15% of them detected once, and around 20% sits in the top ten. Specimen: blood. Receptors were obtained from a woman between 25 and 40 years old with Graves' ophthalmopathy.

The chain combines TRBV6-9 with TRBJ2-4; 10 bases match TRBD1. Per the germline V gene, CDR1 is MNHGY and CDR2 is SVAAGI. The CDR3 totals 15 residues. Trimming removed 3 bases from V and 5 bases from J; junction bases left unmatched: 4. CDR3 in DNA: TGTGCCAGCAGTTACAGGGACAGGGGCCAAAACATTCAGTACTTC. It encodes CASSYRDRGQNIQYF.

The table lists this clonotype with many counts. The chain is built from TRBV7-2 and TRBJ2-5, with D possibly being TRBD1 or TRBD2 (6 bases each). With 1 base removed from V and 0 bases from J, the gap between germline ends came to 12 bases. The CDR3 is 16 amino acids. CDR1 and CDR2 (germline): SGHTA, FQGNSA. The CDR3 DNA reads as TGTGCCAGCAGCTTAGGGATCGGGGGCTACCAAGAGACCCAGTACTTC. This translates into CASSLGIGGYQETQYF.

This clonotype was counted at least ten times. The chain uses TRBV20-1 and TRBJ2-7, with D possibly matching TRBD1 (6 bases). Germline V gives CDR1 DFQATT, CDR2 SNEGSKA (reference sequence). Trimming cost V 2 bases and J 2 bases, with 10 bases left between them. The CDR3 consists of 13 residues. The CDR3 spells CSARFRGPYEQYF. The CDR3 region has the DNA TGCAGTGCTAGATTCAGGGGTCCCTACGAGCAGTACTTC.

Many counts were recorded for this clonotype. The chain has TRBV30 and TRBJ2-2, with a weak D call TRBD1 (5 bases). The CDR3 spans 17 residues. Germline CDR1 GTSNPN, CDR2 SVGIG (reference sequence). Deletions cut 0 bases from V and 5 bases from J, with 19 bases between. The CDR3 region has the DNA TGTGCCTGGAGTGTACAGGAGACACTACTCTTAACCGGGGAGCTGTTTTTT. As protein: CAWSVQETLLLTGELFF.

The chain is built from TRBV2 and TRBJ2-2; TRBD2 might be the D (5 bases). The CDR3 consists of 13 residues. Per the germline V gene, CDR1 is SNHLY and CDR2 is FYNNEI. V lost 9 bases and J lost 3, with 11 bases in between. This chain's CDR3 is CASRWEHTGELFF. The CDR3 DNA reads as TGTGCCAGTAGATGGGAGCACACCGGGGAGCTGTTTTTT.

There are many counts of this clonotype. V usage is TRBV6-1 and J usage is TRBJ2-7; 7 nucleotides align to TRBD1. This CDR3 region has 15 residues. CDR1 is MNHNS, CDR2 SASEGT, per germline. Trimming at V came to 5 bases and at J to 2 bases, leaving 9 bases not matched to a gene. The CDR3 nucleotides read TGTGCCAGCAGTTATCGGGGACAGTCCACCTACGAGCAGTACTTC. Protein product: CASSYRGQSTYEQYF.

The chain carries TRBV29-1 and TRBJ2-2, with 7 positions matching TRBD1. Germline V gene lookup returns CDR1 SQVTM and CDR2 ANQGSEA. The CDR3 runs 12 residues. J was trimmed by 8 bases and V by 4 bases; bases with no gene match: 4. CDR3 protein: CSVGTGLGELFF. The DNA for the CDR3 is TGCAGCGTTGGGACAGGCCTGGGGGAGCTGTTTTTT.

The V call is TRBV20-1, the J call TRBJ2-5, with a possible D match to TRBD2 (6 bases). Germline V gene sequence: CDR1 DFQATT, CDR2 SNEGSKA (reference sequence). V lost 6 bases, J lost 5 bases, and 13 bases lay in between. The CDR3 has 12 amino acids. CDR3 nucleotide sequence: TGCAGTGCATTGCGGGGAAGTGAGACCCAGTACTTC. Its translation is CSALRGSETQYF.

This clonotype was found many times. The V gene is TRBV28, the J gene TRBJ2-7, with D maybe TRBD1 (6 bases). Trimming took 5 bases from V and 3 from J, leaving 8 bases between them. This CDR3 region has 12 residues. Germline V gives CDR1 MDHEN, CDR2 SYDVKM. The CDR3 loop reads CASSKQGYEQYF. In nucleotides, the CDR3 is TGTGCCAGCAGTAAACAGGGCTACGAGCAGTACTTC.

The chain links TRBV5-5 to TRBJ1-6; D gene uncertain. The germline V gene has CDR1 SGHKS and CDR2 YYEKEE (reference sequence). This CDR3 comprises 15 residues. V dropped 0 bases and J dropped 4 bases, with 8 bases sitting between them. CDR3 in DNA: TGTGCCAGCAGCTTGGTTGGGGTTTATAATTCACCCCTCCACTTT. Its protein is CASSLVGVYNSPLHF.

This clonotype was recorded at least ten times. The rearrangement joins TRBV12-3 or TRBV12-4 to TRBJ2-7; D possibly corresponds to TRBD1 (6 bases). This CDR3 contains 16 residues. The V and J ends lost 4 bases and 0 bases respectively, with 16 bases between them. The CDR3 protein is CASSSTTGHFSYEQYF. CDR3 DNA sequence: TGTGCCAGCAGTTCTACAACGGGACATTTCTCCTACGAGCAGTACTTC.

This clonotype was observed at least ten times. This rearrangement joins TRBV12-3 or TRBV12-4 to TRBJ1-4, with D uncertain. V was shortened by 2 bases and J by 3 bases, with 4 bases between the two germline ends. The CDR3 spans 13 residues. The CDR3 coding sequence is TGTGCCAGCAGTTTAAAGGCTAATGAAAAACTGTTTTTT. Encoded protein: CASSLKANEKLFF.

The chain joins TRBV6-2 or TRBV6-3 to TRBJ2-3; a possible D gene is TRBD2 (7 bases). V gave up 4 bases and J gave up 6 bases, with 23 bases separating them. Germline V gene data show CDR1 as MNHEY and CDR2 as SVGEGT. The CDR3 is 17 residues long. CDR3 region: CASSSPSLAGAGDTQYF. The CDR3 nucleotides read TGTGCCAGCAGTTCGCCCTCCCTTGCGGGGGCTGGGGATACGCAGTATTTT.

The genes are TRBV29-1 and TRBJ1-1; maybe TRBD1 (6 bases). V was pared by 8 bases and J by 0 bases, with 10 bases between. Germline loops: CDR1 SQVTM, CDR2 ANQGSEA. CDR3 length: 12 residues. In DNA, the CDR3 is TGCAGCCCGGGACATATGAACACTGAAGCTTTCTTT. Residues: CSPGHMNTEAFF. The whole variable domain, filled in from reference TRBV29-1 and TRBJ1-1, reads SAVISQKPSRDICQRGTSLTIQCQVDSQVTMMFWYRQQPGQSLTLIATANQGSEATYESGFVIDKFPISRPNLTFSTLTVSNMSPEDSSIYLCSPGHMNTEAFFGQGTRLTVV.